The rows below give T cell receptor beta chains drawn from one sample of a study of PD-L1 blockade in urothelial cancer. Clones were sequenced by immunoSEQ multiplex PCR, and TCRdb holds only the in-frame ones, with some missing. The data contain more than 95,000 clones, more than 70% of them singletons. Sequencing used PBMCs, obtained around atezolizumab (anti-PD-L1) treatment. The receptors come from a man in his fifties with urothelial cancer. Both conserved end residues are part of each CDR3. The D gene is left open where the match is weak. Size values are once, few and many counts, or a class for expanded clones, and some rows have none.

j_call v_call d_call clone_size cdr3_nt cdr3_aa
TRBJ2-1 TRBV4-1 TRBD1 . TGCGCCAGCAGCGACACTCTAGGGACAGCCTCAATCAATGAGCAGTTCTTC CASSDTLGTASINEQFF
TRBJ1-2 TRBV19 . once TGTGCCAGTAGTATAGATCTTTGGCGGAACTATGGCTACACCTTC CASSIDLWRNYGYTF
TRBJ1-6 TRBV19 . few TGTGCCAGTAGTATCCAGGGGAGAGAGAATTCACCCCTCCACTTT CASSIQGRENSPLHF
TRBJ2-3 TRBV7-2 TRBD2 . TGTGCCAGCAGCTTCTATCTAGCGGGAGGGGCAGATACGCAGTATTTT CASSFYLAGGADTQYF
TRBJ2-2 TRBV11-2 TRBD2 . TGTGCCAGCAGCCCCGTGTTAGGGACTAGCGGGAGTGGGGCCGGGGAGCTGTTTTTT CASSPVLGTSGSGAGELFF
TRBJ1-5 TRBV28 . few TGTGCCAGCAGTTTAAGTATCAGGGCCCAGCCCCAGCATTTT CASSLSIRAQPQHF
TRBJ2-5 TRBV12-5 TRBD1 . TGTGCTAGTGGTGTCGGACAGGGGGCTGTGGAGACCCAGTACTTC CASGVGQGAVETQYF
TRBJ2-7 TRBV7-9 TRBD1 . TGTGCCAGCCACCCGGTTGAGGGGGCGTACTACGAGCAGTACTTC CASHPVEGAYYEQYF
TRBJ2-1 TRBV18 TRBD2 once TGTGCCAGCTCACCAACCAGCGGGAGCCATGAGCAGTTCTTC CASSPTSGSHEQFF
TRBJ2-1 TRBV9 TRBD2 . TGTGCCAGCAGCCCTCAGATCGCGGGAGGGAACAATGAGCAGTTCTTC CASSPQIAGGNNEQFF
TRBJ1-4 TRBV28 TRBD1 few TGTGCCAGCAGTTTAAACGGACAGGAGGATGAAAAACTGTTTTTT CASSLNGQEDEKLFF
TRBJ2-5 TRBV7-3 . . TGTGCCAGCAGCTTAAACAGGCAAGAGACCCAGTACTTC CASSLNRQETQYF
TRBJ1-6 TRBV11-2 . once TGTGCCAGCAGCTTACCAGTGGGAGCTAATTCACCCCTCCACTTT CASSLPVGANSPLHF
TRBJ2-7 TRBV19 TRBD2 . TGTGCCAGTAGTATGGAGATGATCGCGGGAGTTTACGAGCAGTACTTC CASSMEMIAGVYEQYF
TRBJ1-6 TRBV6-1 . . TGTGCCAGCAGTGGTCCGGGGGACCGTGGATTGTCACCCCTCCACTTT CASSGPGDRGLSPLHF
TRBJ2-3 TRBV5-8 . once TGTGCCAGCACCAGCGGAGACCTCATCACAGATACGCAGTATTTT CASTSGDLITDTQYF
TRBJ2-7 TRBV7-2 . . TGTGCCAGCAGCCATAGCTCCTACGAGCAGTACTTC CASSHSSYEQYF
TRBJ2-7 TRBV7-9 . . TGTGCCAGCAGCTTAGCCGGCGAGCAGTACTTC CASSLAGEQYF
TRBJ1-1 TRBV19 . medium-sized TGTGCCAGTAGGGATCCCGGGAGGAACACTGAAGCTTTCTTT CASRDPGRNTEAFF
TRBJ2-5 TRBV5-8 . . TGTGCCAGCACCCGATTAACCGCGCAGACCCAGTACTTC CASTRLTAQTQYF
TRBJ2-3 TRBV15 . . TGTGCCACCAGCAGAGATTTGTGGGTTTATGCGGGCCCCGGCGCAGATACGCAGTATTTT CATSRDLWVYAGPGADTQYF
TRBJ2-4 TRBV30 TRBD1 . TGTGCCTGTCAACAGGGGTTCAAAAACATTCAGTACTTC CACQQGFKNIQYF
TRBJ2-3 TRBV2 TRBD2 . TGTGCCAGCAGCATCCGTACTAGCGGGAGTTTGGATACGCAGTATTTT CASSIRTSGSLDTQYF
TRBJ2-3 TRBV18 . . TGTGCCAGCTCACCTGCCACTAGGGTTGAGGGTACGCAGTATTTT CASSPATRVEGTQYF
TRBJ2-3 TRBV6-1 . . TGTGCCAGCAGCCATAGCGGAAGCCGCACAGATACGCAGTATTTT CASSHSGSRTDTQYF
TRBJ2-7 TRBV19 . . TGTGCCAGTAGTTTCGCGGGGGCGAGGGAGCAGTACTTC CASSFAGAREQYF
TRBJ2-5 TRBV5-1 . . TGCGCCAGCAGCTTCGTCCCGGGTGAGAGAGAGACCCAGTACTTC CASSFVPGERETQYF
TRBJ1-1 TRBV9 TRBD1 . TGTGCCAGCAGCCCAGCCCTAGCAGGGGGCACTGAAGCTTTCTTT CASSPALAGGTEAFF
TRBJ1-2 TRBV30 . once TGTGCCTGGAGTGTACGAGGAGGGGCACTTGGCTACACCTTC CAWSVRGGALGYTF
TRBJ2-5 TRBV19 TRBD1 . TGTGCCAGTAGTACTACCGGACAGGGCCGGTTGGAGACCCAGTACTTC CASSTTGQGRLETQYF
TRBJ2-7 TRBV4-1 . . TGCACCAGCAGCCAAGATGTGAAAACTTCTACGGGGCAGTACTTC CTSSQDVKTSTGQYF
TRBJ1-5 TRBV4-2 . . TGTGCCAGCAGCCAAGAAACGGGATATAGCAATCAGCCCCAGCATTTT CASSQETGYSNQPQHF
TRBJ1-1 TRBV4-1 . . TGCGCCAGCAGCCAAGCTCAACCCGAACGAGGGGCTTTCTTT CASSQAQPERGAFF
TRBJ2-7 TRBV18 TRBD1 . TGTGCCAGCTCACCCGGGACAGGGGAAGGCGAGCAGTACTTC CASSPGTGEGEQYF
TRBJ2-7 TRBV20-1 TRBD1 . TGCAGTGCTTATCACAGGGGCGAGCAGTACTTC CSAYHRGEQYF
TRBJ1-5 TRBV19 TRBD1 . TGTGCCAGTAGTATAGGGCACAGGGGCCCTCAGCCCCAGCATTTT CASSIGHRGPQPQHF
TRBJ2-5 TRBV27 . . TGTGCCAGCGCGTCAAGTTGGCAAGAGACCCAGTACTTC CASASSWQETQYF
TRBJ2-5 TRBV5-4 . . TGTGCCAGCATCAATTACGGGGGTAGCGAGACCCAGTACTTC CASINYGGSETQYF
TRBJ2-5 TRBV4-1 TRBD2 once TGCGCCAGCAGCCTCGGTAGCGGGGGGCGGGAGACCCAGTACTTC CASSLGSGGRETQYF
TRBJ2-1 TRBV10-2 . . TGCGCCAGCACGAGCACCCCACATGAGCAGTTCTTC CASTSTPHEQFF
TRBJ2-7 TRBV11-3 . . TGTGCCAGCAGCCTTCAGGGAAACTACGAGCAGTACTTC CASSLQGNYEQYF
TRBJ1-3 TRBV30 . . TGTGCCGGATCCAGGGTATCTGGAAACACCATATATTTT CAGSRVSGNTIYF
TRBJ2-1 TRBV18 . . TGTGCCAGCTCACCAAGGGACTCTTCCTACAATGAGCAGTTCTTC CASSPRDSSYNEQFF
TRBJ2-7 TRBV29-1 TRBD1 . TGCAGCGTTGATATACAGGGGGTCTCGTACGAGCAGTACTTC CSVDIQGVSYEQYF
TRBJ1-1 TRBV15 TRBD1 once TGTGCCACCAGCAGAGGGGAACAGGGGCGGGCTGAAGCTTTCTTT CATSRGEQGRAEAFF
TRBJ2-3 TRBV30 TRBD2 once TGTGCCAGAGGGAGGGGCACAGATACGCAGTATTTT CARGRGTDTQYF
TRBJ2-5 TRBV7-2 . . TGTGCCAGCAGTAGGCAGGCCCAAGAGACCCAGTACTTC CASSRQAQETQYF
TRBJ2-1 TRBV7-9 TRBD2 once TGTGCCAGCAGCCTAGGACTAGAAGTGAGTGAGCAGTTCTTC CASSLGLEVSEQFF
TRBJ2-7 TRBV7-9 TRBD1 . TGTGCCAGCAGCACCCGACAGGGCCCCTACGAGCAGTACTTC CASSTRQGPYEQYF
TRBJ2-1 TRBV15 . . TGTGCCACCAGCAGAGATCGGTACTCCTACAATGAGCAGTTCTTC CATSRDRYSYNEQFF
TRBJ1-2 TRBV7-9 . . TGTGCCAGCAGCTTAGGCCCCGACAGGGGCTACACCTTC CASSLGPDRGYTF
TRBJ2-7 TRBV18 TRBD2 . TGTGCCAGCTCACCAACGGCGGGAGGGCCTTACGAGCAGTACTTC CASSPTAGGPYEQYF